The present entry profiles one TCR beta chain with its context. Germline values: CDR1 MGHRA, CDR2 YSYEKL. The CDR3 sequence is 15 residues long. The ends were cut back, 1 base at V and 9 bases at J, with 13 bases in the middle. The repertoire was sequenced with immunoSEQ multiplex PCR; TCRdb's copy has only in-frame clones and lacks some. Of around 2,000,000 clones listed, about 95% were seen once; the top ten hold roughly 1%. Only CD45RO-negative cells positively selected for CCR7 counted as naive CD8 cells, so terminally differentiated effector memory CD45RA+ cells were excluded. The data originate from a study of shared clonotypes between healthy human individuals.

This clonotype was sampled from a man aged 18 to 30 in good health. The rearrangement uses TRBV4-1 and TRBJ1-6; D might be TRBD1 (6 bases). The sequenced sample was naive CD8+ T cells sorted from blood. CDR3 protein: CASSQGGGAASPLHF. The CDR3 nucleotides are TGCGCCAGCAGCCAAGGTGGGGGGGCCGCTTCACCCCTCCACTTT.